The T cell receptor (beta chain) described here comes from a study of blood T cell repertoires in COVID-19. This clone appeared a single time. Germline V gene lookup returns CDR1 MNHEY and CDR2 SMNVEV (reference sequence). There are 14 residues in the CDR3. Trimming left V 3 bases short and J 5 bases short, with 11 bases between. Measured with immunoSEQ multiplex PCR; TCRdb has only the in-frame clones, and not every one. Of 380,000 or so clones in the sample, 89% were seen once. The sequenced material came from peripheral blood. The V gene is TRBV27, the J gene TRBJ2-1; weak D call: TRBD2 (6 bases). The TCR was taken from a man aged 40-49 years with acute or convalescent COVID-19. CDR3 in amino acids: CASSFAGRNNEQFF. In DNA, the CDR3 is TGTGCCAGCAGTTTTGCGGGAAGAAACAATGAGCAGTTCTTC.